The 20 T cell receptor beta chains presented below share a single source sample, sequenced in a study of ipilimumab plus nivolumab after autologous stem cell transplantation. Profiling relied on immunoSEQ multiplex PCR, and the TCRdb table lists in-frame clones only, not all of them. The sample includes about 6,300 clones, 80% to 90% of them seen just once. The sequenced sample was PBMCs, obtained in a trial of ipilimumab plus nivolumab as post-transplant consolidation. Source of these receptors: a female donor with multiple myeloma.

To note about this clone: Given the absence of the conserved phenylalanine or tryptophan at the CDR3 end, a read error is likely. It is unclear where the CDR3 begins or ends on the DNA, so no DNA is shown, and the CDR3 is as TCRdb lists it. The chain uses TRBV6-9 and TRBJ2-7; the table's D call, TRBD2, has no DNA check behind it. The CDR3 comprises 12 residues, both ends counted. CDR1 and CDR2 from the germline V gene are MNHGY and SVAAGI. This CDR3 reads CASSNRGTTTTY.

The V gene is TRBV29-1, the J gene TRBJ1-1, with D maybe TRBD1 (6 bases). This CDR3 is 15 amino acids long. With 7 bases removed from V and 1 base from J, the gap between germline ends came to 19 bases. The V gene's germline CDR1 is SQVTM and CDR2 ANQGSEA. The DNA for the CDR3 is TGCAGCGCACGTGGGGGCAGAAGGGGGAACACTGAAGCTTTCTTT. Its protein is CSARGGRRGNTEAFF.

This clone was counted a few times. The chain is built from TRBV27 and TRBJ2-5; D unclear. The germline gives CDR1 MNHEY, CDR2 SMNVEV (reference sequence). This CDR3 comprises 15 residues. V lost 3 bases and J lost 4, with 15 bases in between. CDR3 coding DNA: TGTGCCAGCAGTTTTAGGGCAGGTACCACAGAGACCCAGTACTTC. As protein: CASSFRAGTTETQYF.

The genes are TRBV19 and TRBJ1-2; TRBD1 might be the D (6 bases). The germline CDR1 and CDR2 sequences are LNHDA and SQIVND (reference sequence). The CDR3 contains 13 residues. Trimming cost V 4 bases and J 4 bases, with 10 bases left between them. The CDR3 DNA reads as TGTGCCAGTAGTAACCGGGACACCTATGGCTACACCTTC. Protein product: CASSNRDTYGYTF.

The chain combines TRBV29-1 with TRBJ2-1; 11 nucleotides agree with TRBD2. The CDR3 sequence is 17 residues long. V dropped 4 bases and J dropped 1; count of bases not matched to a gene: 9. Germline V CDR1 and CDR2: SQVTM, ANQGSEA. This CDR3 reads CSVAGTSGRASYNEQFF. The CDR3 DNA follows: TGCAGCGTTGCCGGTACTAGCGGGAGAGCGTCCTACAATGAGCAGTTCTTC.

The chain joins TRBV27 to TRBJ2-1; D is possibly TRBD2 (6 bases). V lost 7 bases and J lost 2, with 12 bases in between. Germline V gene data show CDR1 as MNHEY and CDR2 as SMNVEV (reference sequence). This CDR3 spans 14 amino acids. DNA of the CDR3: TGTGCCAGCAACGACGCGGGAACCTACAATGAGCAGTTCTTC. It is translated as CASNDAGTYNEQFF.

The chain is built from TRBV9 and TRBJ1-2; D is unclear. The CDR3 is 15 residues long. The germline V gene has CDR1 SGDLS and CDR2 YYNGEE. Deletions cut 4 bases from V and 4 bases from J, with 17 bases between. In nucleotides, the CDR3 is TGTGCCAGCAGCTCCGCCCCAGGAGCGGGCTATGGCTACACCTTC. This gives the protein CASSSAPGAGYGYTF.

As for this clone: A junction boundary mismatches the germline segment, possibly from a read error. The rearrangement uses TRBV4-1 and TRBJ2-1; 12 bases match TRBD2. This CDR3 is 16 amino acids long. Looked up from germline, CDR1 is MGHRA and CDR2 is YSYEKL. CDR3 sequence reads: CVSSHPRLAGESEQFF. CDR3 nucleotide sequence: TGCGTCAGCAGCCATCCTCGACTAGCGGGAGAAAGTGAGCAGTTCTTC.

The chain has TRBV7-3 and TRBJ2-2, with 8 bases identical to TRBD1. The V and J ends lost 5 bases and 7 bases, in that order; junction bases with no gene match: 9. The CDR3 has 15 residues. CDR1 and CDR2 (germline): SGHTA, FQGTGA. CDR3 sequence reads: CASSAYGQGRGELFF. The CDR3 DNA reads as TGTGCCAGCAGCGCATATGGACAGGGACGCGGGGAGCTGTTTTTT. Together with reference TRBV7-3 and TRBJ2-2, the CDR3 gives the full variable domain: GAGVSQTPSNKVTEKGKYVELRCDPISGHTALYWYRQSLGQGPEFLIYFQGTGAADDSGLPNDRFFAVRPEGSVSTLKIQRTERGDSAVYLCASSAYGQGRGELFFGEGSRLTVL.

V usage is TRBV6-4 and J usage is TRBJ2-3; D might be TRBD1 (6 bases). This CDR3 spans 14 amino acids. The germline CDR1 and CDR2 sequences are MRHNA and SNTAGT. V was shortened by 3 bases and J by 3 bases, with 10 bases between the two germline ends. The CDR3 region is CASSENRETDTQYF. CDR3 in DNA: TGTGCCAGCAGTGAGAACAGGGAAACAGATACGCAGTATTTT.

The chain combines TRBV4-1 with TRBJ2-5; D is ambiguous. Germline V gives CDR1 MGHRA, CDR2 YSYEKL. V was pared by 0 bases and J by 1 base, with 12 bases between. The CDR3 runs 16 residues. The chain's CDR3 is CASSQDPLGLQETQYF. CDR3 nucleotides: TGCGCCAGCAGCCAAGATCCCCTAGGGCTCCAAGAGACCCAGTACTTC.

Written as DNA, the CDR3 is TGCAGTCCCAGTTCCAATGAGCAGTTCTTC. Protein sequence: CSPSSNEQFF. The V and J genes are TRBV20-1 and TRBJ2-1; D ambiguous. Germline CDR1 is DFQATT and CDR2 is SNEGSKA (reference sequence). The V and J ends lost 8 bases and 6 bases respectively, with 8 bases between them. The CDR3 extends over 10 amino acids.

The rearrangement links TRBV6-1 to TRBJ1-2, with D possibly matching TRBD1 (5 bases). This CDR3 spans 13 amino acids. Per the germline V gene, CDR1 is MNHNS and CDR2 is SASEGT. V was pared by 6 bases and J by 5 bases, with 13 bases between. CDR3 loop: CASSKQDTYGYTF. The CDR3 nucleotides are TGTGCCAGCAGCAAACAGGACACGTATGGCTACACCTTC.

This chain uses TRBV5-1 with TRBJ1-1; D remains unclear. From germline, CDR1 is SGHRS and CDR2 YFSETQ. V was trimmed by 0 bases and J by 8 bases, leaving 11 bases between them. The CDR3 extends over 13 amino acids. CDR3 sequence reads: CASSLEKGREAFF. The CDR3 region has the DNA TGCGCCAGCAGCTTGGAAAAGGGAAGGGAAGCTTTCTTT.

The V and J genes are TRBV28 and TRBJ1-5, with D perhaps matching TRBD1 (6 bases). Germline V CDR1 and CDR2: MDHEN, SYDVKM. Trimming removed 4 bases from V and 0 bases from J, with 13 bases in between. The CDR3 length is 16 residues. CDR3 in amino acids: CASSSFTRGSNQPQHF. The CDR3, as DNA: TGTGCCAGCAGTTCTTTTACCAGGGGTAGCAATCAGCCCCAGCATTTT.

The CDR3 spells CASSLASENEQYF. The CDR3, as DNA: TGTGCCAGCAGCTTGGCCTCGGAAAACGAGCAGTACTTC. V gene TRBV4-2 combines with J gene TRBJ2-7; the D is unclear. Germline V gene lookup returns CDR1 LGHNA and CDR2 YNFKEQ. This CDR3 has 13 amino acids. V dropped 5 bases and J dropped 5 bases, with 13 bases sitting between them.

This clone was seen only once. The chain employs TRBV7-9 and TRBJ2-1; 8 bases agree with TRBD1. This CDR3 has 16 residues. From germline, CDR1 is SEHNR and CDR2 FQNEAQ (reference sequence). The J segment lost 7 bases and the V segment lost 7 bases, leaving 15 bases of the junction unmatched. CDR3 bases: TGTGCCAGCATCCCCAAGGGACAGGAATCAACAAATGAGCAGTTCTTC. It codes for CASIPKGQESTNEQFF.

V usage is TRBV5-6 and J usage is TRBJ2-7; either TRBD1 or TRBD2 may fit D (5 bases each). The V gene lost 1 base and the J gene lost 4 bases, with 18 bases spanning the gap. This CDR3 is 16 amino acids long. Germline V gene data show CDR1 as SGHDT and CDR2 as YYEEEE. CDR3 coding DNA: TGTGCCAGCAGCTTGTTATCACAGAGGGGCCAATACGAGCAGTACTTC. The encoded protein is CASSLLSQRGQYEQYF.

This chain joins TRBV7-9 and TRBJ2-1; D is ambiguous. Germline V gives CDR1 SEHNR, CDR2 FQNEAQ (reference sequence). The CDR3 runs 17 residues. V was trimmed by 4 bases and J by 4 bases, leaving 20 bases between them. CDR3 in DNA: TGTGCCAGCAGCTATATCTTGGGAATGTGGGAATACAATGAGCAGTTCTTC. Translation gives CASSYILGMWEYNEQFF.

The rearrangement uses TRBV5-4 and TRBJ2-1; TRBD1 or TRBD2 may be the D gene (6 bases each). Germline CDR1 SGHNT, CDR2 YYREEE (reference sequence). V lost 10 bases and J 4 bases, leaving 15 bases between the germline ends. CDR3 length: 13 amino acids. In nucleotides, the CDR3 is TGTGCCGCAGGGGAGGAGCCATACAATGAGCAGTTCTTC. This gives the protein CAAGEEPYNEQFF. The full variable domain, in which reference TRBV5-4 and TRBJ2-1 provide the parts outside the CDR3, is ETGVTQSPTHLIKTRGQQVTLRCSSQSGHNTVSWYQQALGQGPQFIFQYYREEENGRGNFPPRFSGLQFPNYSSELNVNALELDDSALYLCAAGEEPYNEQFFGPGTRLTVL.